Presented here are 32 T cell receptor beta chains from one specimen sequenced in a study of T cell changes during pregnancy in multiple sclerosis. The repertoire was sequenced with immunoSEQ multiplex PCR; TCRdb's copy has only in-frame clones and lacks some. The table has around 30,000 clones, approximately 94% seen once. Source: CD4+ T cells from peripheral blood mononuclear cells, taken after pregnancy. All receptors come from a female donor with multiple sclerosis, enrolled in a pregnancy study.

The V gene is TRBV7-2, the J gene TRBJ1-5, with D possibly TRBD1 on 6 matching bases. This CDR3 has 13 amino acids. Trimming took off 5 bases at V and 7 bases at J, with 12 bases between the two ends. In germline, CDR1 is SGHTA, CDR2 FQGNSA. CDR3 in DNA: TGTGCCAGCAGCCCCTGGGGGGGCCAGCCCCAGCATTTT. Encoded protein: CASSPWGGQPQHF.

The CDR3 DNA is TGTGCCTGGAGTCTCCACCCGGACAGGGTTGAAAAACTGTTTTTT. Its protein product is CAWSLHPDRVEKLFF. The chain links TRBV30 to TRBJ1-4; 8 bases match TRBD1. With 2 bases clipped from V and 7 bases from J, the junction kept 9 bases outside the gene matches. CDR1 and CDR2 (germline): GTSNPN, SVGIG (reference sequence). The CDR3 is 15 residues long. Drawing the rest from reference TRBV30 and TRBJ1-4, the complete variable domain is SQTIHQWPATLVQPVGSPLSLECTVEGTSNPNLYWYRQAAGRGLQLLFYSVGIGQISSEVPQNLSASRPQDRQFILSSKKLLLSDSGFYLCAWSLHPDRVEKLFFGSGTQLSVL.

The rearrangement uses TRBV5-4 and TRBJ2-1; D call uncertain. The length of the CDR3 is 18 residues. The V and J ends lost 5 bases and 10 bases respectively, with 31 bases between them. Germline V CDR1 and CDR2: SGHNT, YYREEE (reference sequence). CDR3 nucleotides: TGTGCCAGCAGACACGAAAAGTCGGCAGAGGCTTTACGAGGAGAGCAGTTCTTC. It codes for CASRHEKSAEALRGEQFF.

The J gene is TRBJ2-7, the V gene TRBV5-6; D is unresolved. V dropped 4 bases and J dropped 1 base, with 12 bases sitting between them. This CDR3 is 14 amino acids long. Germline V gives CDR1 SGHDT, CDR2 YYEEEE. For the CDR3, the DNA is TGTGCCAGCAGCAGGAGTAGGAATTCCTACGAGCAGTACTTC. Protein product: CASSRSRNSYEQYF. Looking up the rest from reference TRBV5-6 and TRBJ2-7 gives the full variable domain: DAGVTQSPTHLIKTRGQQVTLRCSPKSGHDTVSWYQQALGQGPQFIFQYYEEEERQRGNFPDRFSGHQFPNYSSELNVNALLLGDSALYLCASSRSRNSYEQYFGPGTRLTVT.

This rearrangement joins TRBV12-5 to TRBJ2-3, with D possibly matching TRBD1 (6 bases). This CDR3 is 14 amino acids long. Germline V lookup: CDR1 LGHNT, CDR2 FRNRAP. Trimming took 2 bases from V and 5 from J, leaving 11 bases between them. The CDR3 coding sequence is TGTGCTAGTGGTTTGCATGGCAGGGGAGATACGCAGTATTTT. It translates to CASGLHGRGDTQYF.

The gene calls are TRBV5-4 and TRBJ2-1, with 10 bases fitting TRBD2. Looked up from germline, CDR1 is SGHNT and CDR2 is YYREEE (reference sequence). After removal of 4 bases from V and 1 base from J, the junction contained 11 bases not matched to a gene. The CDR3 consists of 18 residues. The CDR3 region has the DNA TGTGCCAGCAGCATAGGACTAGCGGTTGTCCTATCCTACAATGAGCAGTTCTTC. Translated: CASSIGLAVVLSYNEQFF.

The V call is TRBV6-5, the J call TRBJ1-1; D call uncertain. This CDR3 contains 13 residues. CDR1 is MNHEY, CDR2 SVGAGI, per germline. With 4 bases removed from V and 4 bases from J, the gap between germline ends came to 10 bases. DNA of the CDR3: TGTGCCAGCAGTTCTCGGGTTCTCACTGAAGCTTTCTTT. The encoded protein is CASSSRVLTEAFF.

The chain is built from TRBV23-1 and TRBJ1-2; 11 bases fit TRBD1. Being an ORF, TRBV23-1 has a function that is uncertain. The CDR3 has 14 residues. V trimming: 7 bases; J trimming: 6 bases; junction bases outside the gene matches: 7. The CDR3 sequence is CASTHGQGANGYTF. CDR3 nucleotides: TGCGCCAGCACCCACGGACAGGGGGCCAATGGCTACACCTTC.

This chain joins TRBV19 and TRBJ1-5; D unclear. The CDR3 covers 14 residues. Germline V gene sequence: CDR1 LNHDA, CDR2 SQIVND (reference sequence). V was shortened by 4 bases and J by 6 bases, with 13 bases between the two germline ends. In nucleotides, the CDR3 is TGTGCCAGTAGTACCCCAGTGGGCAGTCAGCCCCAGCATTTT. Translation: CASSTPVGSQPQHF.

This clone occurred once. The chain uses TRBV7-6 and TRBJ2-3, with TRBD1 as a possible D gene (6 bases). The CDR3 runs 15 residues. Germline assignment: CDR1 SGHVS and CDR2 FNYEAQ. V was shortened by 2 bases and J by 8 bases, with 17 bases between the two germline ends. The CDR3 sequence: CASSLTGTSWGTQYF. CDR3 sequence (DNA): TGTGCCAGCAGCTTAACCGGGACAAGTTGGGGTACGCAGTATTTT.

The chain carries TRBV5-8 and TRBJ1-6; TRBD1 might be the D (6 bases). The V end lost 6 bases, the J end lost 6 bases, and 19 bases lay between the germline ends. The CDR3 spans 16 residues. CDR1 and CDR2 from the germline V gene are SGHTS and YDEGEE. The CDR3 DNA reads TGTGCCAGCACACACTTCAGGGGCGTGGGTAATTCACCCCTCCACTTT. Translation gives CASTHFRGVGNSPLHF.

The gene calls are TRBV11-2 and TRBJ1-2; a weak D match, TRBD1 (6 bases). The CDR3 is 12 residues long. Germline CDR1 and CDR2: SGHAT and FQNNGV. The V end was cut by 5 bases, the J end by 7 bases, with 11 bases between. As DNA, the CDR3 is TGTGCCAGCAGCGAGGGGGATGGTGGCTACACCTTC. This translates into CASSEGDGGYTF.

The V gene is TRBV6-5, the J gene TRBJ1-2, with D maybe TRBD1 (6 bases). From germline, CDR1 is MNHEY and CDR2 SVGAGI. V was pared by 5 bases and J by 6 bases, with 13 bases between. The CDR3 has 13 amino acids. DNA of the CDR3: TGTGCCAGCAGTCTAACAGGGTTGGATGGCTACACCTTC. Its translation is CASSLTGLDGYTF.

The rearrangement links TRBV5-1 to TRBJ2-3; 8 bases line up with TRBD2. After removal of 4 bases from V and 5 bases from J, the junction contained 6 bases not matched to a gene. Germline assignment: CDR1 SGHRS and CDR2 YFSETQ. The CDR3 is 14 amino acids. In DNA, the CDR3 is TGCGCCAGCAGCATCGGGGGGGTAGAAGATACGCAGTATTTT. Its translation: CASSIGGVEDTQYF. The full variable domain, with the rest looked up from reference TRBV5-1 and TRBJ2-3, is KAGVTQTPRYLIKTRGQQVTLSCSPISGHRSVSWYQQTPGQGLQFLFEYFSETQRNKGNFPGRFSGRQFSNSRSEMNVSTLELGDSALYLCASSIGGVEDTQYFGPGTRLTVL.

The chain employs TRBV9 and TRBJ2-2, with D perhaps matching TRBD1 (6 bases). The V gene lost 0 bases and the J gene lost 8 bases, with 17 bases spanning the gap. The CDR3 covers 16 residues. Germline V lookup: CDR1 SGDLS, CDR2 YYNGEE. The CDR3 DNA reads TGTGCCAGCAGCGTAGGGGGACACTCGGGATTAGGGGAGCTGTTTTTT. Its translation is CASSVGGHSGLGELFF. The variable domain in full, completed from reference TRBV9 and TRBJ2-2, reads DSGVTQTPKHLITATGQRVTLRCSPRSGDLSVYWYQQSLDQGLQFLIQYYNGEERAKGNILERFSAQQFPDLHSELNLSSLELGDSALYFCASSVGGHSGLGELFFGEGSRLTVL.

The chain carries TRBV7-9 and TRBJ2-1, with D possibly TRBD1 on 5 matching bases. The CDR3 extends over 13 amino acids. Germline assignment: CDR1 SEHNR and CDR2 FQNEAQ (reference sequence). V lost 5 bases to trimming and J lost 4 bases, with 9 bases between them. CDR3 coding DNA: TGTGCCAGCAGCGTTGGGGCTTACAATGAGCAGTTCTTC. Residues: CASSVGAYNEQFF.

The chain combines TRBV11-2 with TRBJ2-7; D possibly corresponds to TRBD2 (6 bases). Germline V gene data show CDR1 as SGHAT and CDR2 as FQNNGV. There are 16 residues in the CDR3. Between the trimmed V and J ends, which lost 0 bases and 2 bases, there was a span of 14 bases. The CDR3 DNA reads TGTGCCAGCAGCTTAGATAGGAGGGACCCACCCTACGAGCAGTACTTC. Translation: CASSLDRRDPPYEQYF.

The genes are TRBV13 and TRBJ1-2; 7 positions agree with TRBD1. CDR1 is PRHDT and CDR2 is FYEKMQ in the germline V gene (reference sequence). The V segment lost 8 bases and the J segment 6 bases; nucleotides outside the gene matches: 9. The CDR3 is 13 residues long. The CDR3 protein is CASSTGQADGYTF. Here the CDR3 DNA reads TGTGCCAGCTCCACCGGACAGGCCGATGGCTACACCTTC.

The table lists this clone with a count of one. Written as DNA, the CDR3 is TGTGCCAGCAGCACCCGACAGGGAAGTATTTACTTC. Residues: CASSTRQGSIYF. V gene TRBV7-6 combines with J gene TRBJ2-5; 7 bases align to TRBD1. Unmatched junction bases numbered 11, after V lost 5 bases and J lost 14 bases. Germline loops: CDR1 SGHVS, CDR2 FNYEAQ. The CDR3 length is 12 residues. Filled out from reference TRBV7-6 and TRBJ2-5, the complete variable domain reads GAGVSQSPRYKVTKRGQDVALRCDPISGHVSLYWYRQALGQGPEFLTYFNYEAQQDKSGLPNDRFSAERPEGSISTLTIQRTEQRDSAMYRCASSTRQGSIYFGPGTRLLVL.

J is TRBJ1-2 and V is TRBV27; weak D call: TRBD1 (6 bases). This CDR3 region has 13 residues. Per germline, CDR1 MNHEY and CDR2 SMNVEV (reference sequence). V was clipped by 6 bases and J by 6 bases, with 14 bases between them. The CDR3 DNA reads as TGTGCCAGCAGACAAACCGGGACAAATGGCTACACCTTC. Encoded protein: CASRQTGTNGYTF.

V usage is TRBV10-3 and J usage is TRBJ1-1, with 7 bases lining up with TRBD1. The CDR3 runs to 13 residues. CDR1 and CDR2 (germline): ENHRY, SYGVKD. Trimming removed 6 bases from V and 5 bases from J; junction bases left unmatched: 6. As DNA, the CDR3 is TGTGCCATCAGGACAGGGAACTCGACTGAAGCTTTCTTT. Amino acids: CAIRTGNSTEAFF.

The CDR3: CASSEGPHIQYF. The CDR3 coding sequence is TGTGCCAGCAGTGAGGGGCCCCATATTCAGTACTTC. The rearrangement uses TRBV2 and TRBJ2-4; D may be TRBD1 (5 bases). In germline, CDR1 is SNHLY, CDR2 FYNNEI. The CDR3 contains 12 residues. V lost 3 bases and J 10 bases, leaving 10 bases between the germline ends.

This chain connects TRBV7-9 to TRBJ2-2, with D unresolved. Trimming stripped 3 bases from V and 2 bases from J, with 7 bases between. CDR1 is SEHNR and CDR2 is FQNEAQ in the germline V gene (reference sequence). The CDR3 length is 14 residues. The CDR3 region has the DNA TGTGCCAGCAGCTTGGGCAGAAACACCGGGGAGCTGTTTTTT. It is translated as CASSLGRNTGELFF. Looking up the rest from reference TRBV7-9 and TRBJ2-2 gives the full variable domain: DTGVSQNPRHKITKRGQNVTFRCDPISEHNRLYWYRQTLGQGPEFLTYFQNEAQLEKSRLLSDRFSAERPKGSFSTLEIQRTEQGDSAMYLCASSLGRNTGELFFGEGSRLTVL.

The CDR3 spells CSVSPGGPDTGELFF. DNA of the CDR3: TGCAGCGTTTCGCCGGGGGGACCTGACACCGGGGAGCTGTTTTTT. The genes are TRBV29-1 and TRBJ2-2; TRBD2 matches at 7 bases. The ends lost 5 bases at V and 3 bases at J; junction bases unmatched: 9. The CDR3 contains 15 residues. Germline CDR1 reads SQVTM; CDR2 reads ANQGSEA.

This clone was counted a single time. Here the CDR3 reads CASSIHGTDNNEQFF. The CDR3 DNA follows: TGTGCCAGCAGTATACACGGGACAGACAACAATGAGCAGTTCTTC. The chain links TRBV27 to TRBJ2-1; 7 bases map to TRBD1. CDR1 is MNHEY and CDR2 is SMNVEV in the germline V gene (reference sequence). The CDR3 spans 15 residues. V trimming: 5 bases; J trimming: 5 bases; junction bases outside the gene matches: 9.

The chain employs TRBV5-1 and TRBJ2-5, with a tentative D call TRBD2 (5 bases). V was shortened by 0 bases and J by 1 base, with 10 bases between the two germline ends. CDR1 and CDR2 (germline): SGHRS, YFSETQ. The CDR3 has 15 residues. CDR3 bases: TGCGCCAGCAGCTTGGCCCGACTAACCCAAGAGACCCAGTACTTC. This encodes CASSLARLTQETQYF.

The V call is TRBV23-1, the J call TRBJ2-5; D may be TRBD1 (6 bases). TRBV23-1 is an open reading frame, and its role is uncertain. There are 12 residues in the CDR3. V dropped 9 bases and J dropped 4 bases, with 12 bases sitting between them. The CDR3 loop reads CARDTGRETQYF. The CDR3 nucleotides are TGCGCCAGGGATACAGGGAGAGAGACCCAGTACTTC.

The chain is built from TRBV21-1 and TRBJ1-5; TRBD1, as called in the table, went unchecked against the DNA. TRBV21-1 is assigned pseudogene status. There are 14 residues in the CDR3. This chain's CDR3 is CASSIRQTNQPQHF. CDR3 in DNA: TGTGCCAGCAGCATACGACAGACCAATCAGCCCCAGCATTTT.

The gene calls are TRBV5-6 and TRBJ1-2; 8 nucleotides match TRBD1. Germline lookup yields CDR1 SGHDT and CDR2 YYEEEE. The J segment lost 0 bases and the V segment lost 2 bases, leaving 9 bases of the junction unmatched. This CDR3 comprises 17 residues. Here the CDR3 DNA reads TGTGCCAGCAGCTTCCCGGGACAGGAGACGGCTAACTATGGCTACACCTTC. Protein product: CASSFPGQETANYGYTF.

V gene TRBV4-3 combines with J gene TRBJ2-3; TRBD2 matches at 11 bases. The germline gives CDR1 LGHNA, CDR2 YSLEER. Germline trimming cut 0 bases from V and 0 bases from J; bases unmatched to any gene: 11. This CDR3 spans 20 amino acids. CDR3 DNA sequence: TGCGCCAGCAGCCAAGAAGGAGTAGCGGGGGGGCGGGTAAGCACAGATACGCAGTATTTT. This gives the protein CASSQEGVAGGRVSTDTQYF.

The chain recombines TRBV9 with TRBJ2-7, with 7 bases fitting TRBD2. V gave up 7 bases and J gave up 2 bases; unmatched junction bases: 9. The CDR3 totals 14 residues. The germline CDR1 and CDR2 sequences are SGDLS and YYNGEE. The CDR3 nucleotides are TGTGCCAGCGGTCCCCGCGGGAGTGCCTACGAGCAGTACTTC. Its protein product is CASGPRGSAYEQYF.

V gene TRBV7-9 combines with J gene TRBJ1-1, with 8 bases matching TRBD1. V lost 3 bases, J lost 4 bases, and 4 bases stayed unmatched. Germline V gene lookup returns CDR1 SEHNR and CDR2 FQNEAQ (reference sequence). CDR3 length: 14 amino acids. As DNA, the CDR3 is TGTGCCAGCAGCTTCGGCGGACAGGGCACTGAAGCTTTCTTT. Translating gives CASSFGGQGTEAFF.